This T cell receptor beta chain came from a study of blood T cell repertoires in COVID-19. CDR3 size: 19 residues. Germline lookup yields CDR1 KGHDR and CDR2 SFDVKD. Trimming cost V 0 bases and J 3 bases; bases outside gene matches: 7. Profiled with immunoSEQ multiplex PCR; TCRdb holds only in-frame clones, not every one. The table includes about 310,000 clones, 85% to 90% detected once. Those enrolled, adults aged roughly 18 to 95 years, came from about two dozen US areas. Sequencing input: PBMCs or T cells enriched from blood (not recorded which). The chain joins TRBV24-1 to TRBJ2-2, with 12 nucleotides matching TRBD2. The TCR was taken from a woman younger than 45 who had recovered from COVID-19. The CDR3 DNA sequence: TGTGCCACCAGTGATTTGCCGGGCCTAGCGGGAGGGGACACCGGGGAGCTGTTTTTT. This translates into CATSDLPGLAGGDTGELFF.